This record covers a single TCR beta chain. Its specificity is unknown. TCRdb independently ran MiXCR on the 5' RACE reads; one entry per CDR3 protein. The sample has some 200,000 distinct CDR3 sequences, 25% to 30% seen once. The data derive from a study of CD8 T cells in ankylosing spondylitis. General observations from the study: Blood from ankylosing spondylitis patients appeared to carry a characteristic roughly 8-variant TCR beta motif.

Source material: blood, either unsorted or a sorted T cell fraction (not recorded which). The sequence came from a male donor with ankylosing spondylitis or in good health (not recorded which).

In nucleotides, the CDR3 is TGCAGTGCTACGGGACATATCACAGATACGCAGTATTTT. It encodes CSATGHITDTQYF. This chain joins TRBV20-1 and TRBJ2-3; the D gene is possibly TRBD1 (6 bases). There are 13 residues in the CDR3. Per germline, CDR1 DFQATT and CDR2 SNEGSKA (reference sequence). Trimming took 4 bases from V and 2 from J, leaving 10 bases between them.